The rows below give T cell receptor beta chains drawn from one sample of a study of identical twins. TCRdb re-derived calls from the 5' RACE reads in MiXCR, one entry per CDR3 protein. The sample records some 590,000 distinct CDR3 sequences, more than 9% being singletons. The same data also contributed to another study, on yellow fever vaccine responses in identical twins.

Input material: PBMCs. Every receptor here comes from a young woman in good health. Both conserved end residues are part of each CDR3. Each record gives: V gene, J gene, clone size, D gene, CDR3 length, CDR3 DNA, CDR3 protein. D genes are given only for firm matches. Some rows have no size entry. The others give once, few or many, or a class for an expanded clone.

v_gene: TRBV5-6
j_gene: TRBJ2-2
abundance: -
d_gene: -
len: 14
CDR3nt: TGTGCCAGCAGCCCCCGGGTCCATCGCGGGGAGCTGTTTTTT
CDR3aa: CASSPRVHRGELFF

v_gene: TRBV20-1
j_gene: TRBJ2-5
abundance: few
d_gene: -
len: 15
CDR3nt: TGCAGTGCTAGAGGTCGGCGGGGATACCAAGAGACCCAGTACTTC
CDR3aa: CSARGRRGYQETQYF

v_gene: TRBV5-1
j_gene: TRBJ2-2
abundance: -
d_gene: -
len: 14
CDR3nt: TGCGCCAGCAGCTTGGCGATAGCCCCCCGGGAGCTGTTTTTT
CDR3aa: CASSLAIAPRELFF

v_gene: TRBV29-1
j_gene: TRBJ2-1
abundance: few
d_gene: TRBD2
len: 15
CDR3nt: TGCAGCGTAGGCACCGGGACTAGCGTTTACAATGAGCAGTTCTTC
CDR3aa: CSVGTGTSVYNEQFF

v_gene: TRBV25-1
j_gene: TRBJ2-1
abundance: many
d_gene: TRBD2
len: 16
CDR3nt: TGTGCCAGCAGTGAAAGGGCTAGCGGTAAGGAAAATGAGCAGTTCTTC
CDR3aa: CASSERASGKENEQFF

v_gene: TRBV20-1
j_gene: TRBJ1-1
abundance: -
d_gene: -
len: 14
CDR3nt: TGCAGTGCTAGACGACAAGCCCCCCCGGCGAAAGCTTTCTTT
CDR3aa: CSARRQAPPAKAFF

v_gene: TRBV28
j_gene: TRBJ2-1
abundance: -
d_gene: TRBD2
len: 15
CDR3nt: TGTGCCAGCAGCTCACTAGCGGGGGGCATCGCCGAGCAGTTCTTC
CDR3aa: CASSSLAGGIAEQFF

v_gene: TRBV24-1
j_gene: TRBJ2-5
abundance: few
d_gene: -
len: 15
CDR3nt: TGTGCCACCAGTGCTCCGGACAGATCGAGTGAGACCCAGTACTTC
CDR3aa: CATSAPDRSSETQYF

v_gene: TRBV6-5
j_gene: TRBJ2-5
abundance: many
d_gene: -
len: 15
CDR3nt: TGTGCCAGCAGTTATCTAGGGTTTAGGGGAGAGACCCAGTACTTC
CDR3aa: CASSYLGFRGETQYF

v_gene: TRBV20-1
j_gene: TRBJ2-7
abundance: -
d_gene: -
len: 13
CDR3nt: TGCAGTGCTAGGAACCCCCCGGGGGGCCAGCCGTACTTC
CDR3aa: CSARNPPGGQPYF

v_gene: TRBV20-1
j_gene: TRBJ2-5
abundance: many
d_gene: -
len: 15
CDR3nt: TGCAGTGCTAGAGATATAAGGCAGGGTAAAGAGACCCAGTACTTC
CDR3aa: CSARDIRQGKETQYF

v_gene: TRBV18
j_gene: TRBJ1-1
abundance: once
d_gene: TRBD1
len: 13
CDR3nt: TGTGCCAGCTCACCTGGACAGGGCCCTGAAGCTTTCTTT
CDR3aa: CASSPGQGPEAFF

v_gene: TRBV7-7
j_gene: TRBJ2-1
abundance: few
d_gene: TRBD2
len: 15
CDR3nt: TGTGCTAGCAGCTTAGCTAGCGGGGGGCACAATGAGCAGTTCTTC
CDR3aa: CASSLASGGHNEQFF

v_gene: TRBV5-1
j_gene: TRBJ2-6
abundance: -
d_gene: TRBD1
len: 18
CDR3nt: TGCGCCAGCAGCTTGAGGGGGACAGGCTCCTCTGGGGCCAACGTCCTGACTTTC
CDR3aa: CASSLRGTGSSGANVLTF

v_gene: TRBV13
j_gene: TRBJ2-1
abundance: -
d_gene: TRBD1
len: 12
CDR3nt: TGTGCCAGCAGCTTAGGGGGGACAGGGCCGTTCTTC
CDR3aa: CASSLGGTGPFF

v_gene: TRBV11-2
j_gene: TRBJ2-3
abundance: many
d_gene: TRBD2
len: 15
CDR3nt: TGTGCCAGCAGCGGTAGCGGGGGGCGCACAGATACGCAGTATTTT
CDR3aa: CASSGSGGRTDTQYF

v_gene: TRBV20-1
j_gene: TRBJ2-2
abundance: many
d_gene: TRBD2
len: 15
CDR3nt: TGCAGTGCTCCCCTTAGCGGGGCTAACACCGGGGAGCTGTTTTTT
CDR3aa: CSAPLSGANTGELFF

v_gene: TRBV11-2
j_gene: TRBJ2-5
abundance: many
d_gene: TRBD2
len: 14
CDR3nt: TGTGCCAGCAGCTCTAGCGGGGGGCAAGAGACCCAGTACTTC
CDR3aa: CASSSSGGQETQYF

v_gene: TRBV11-2
j_gene: TRBJ2-3
abundance: few
d_gene: TRBD2
len: 17
CDR3nt: TGTGCCAGCAGCCTGGGCTCGGCTAGCGGGGCAACAGATACGCAGTATTTT
CDR3aa: CASSLGSASGATDTQYF

v_gene: TRBV28
j_gene: TRBJ2-6
abundance: few
d_gene: -
len: 15
CDR3nt: TGTGCCAGCAATTCCTTGGTTTCTGGGGCCAACGTCCTGACTTTC
CDR3aa: CASNSLVSGANVLTF

v_gene: TRBV6-5
j_gene: TRBJ2-1
abundance: few
d_gene: -
len: 13
CDR3nt: TGTGCCAGCAGTTACATGACACACAATGAGCAGTTCTTC
CDR3aa: CASSYMTHNEQFF

v_gene: TRBV7-6
j_gene: TRBJ2-7
abundance: -
d_gene: -
len: 13
CDR3nt: TGTGCCAGCAGCTTAGCCGGCGGGATGGAGCAGTACTTC
CDR3aa: CASSLAGGMEQYF

v_gene: TRBV14
j_gene: TRBJ1-1
abundance: -
d_gene: -
len: 12
CDR3nt: TGTGCCAGCAGCGCAGGGTATACTGAAGCTTTCTTT
CDR3aa: CASSAGYTEAFF

v_gene: TRBV5-1
j_gene: TRBJ2-7
abundance: -
d_gene: TRBD2
len: 16
CDR3nt: TGCGCCAGCAGCTTGGCCGGGGGGAACCCCTCCTACGAGCAGTACTTC
CDR3aa: CASSLAGGNPSYEQYF

v_gene: TRBV29-1
j_gene: TRBJ1-3
abundance: -
d_gene: TRBD1
len: 12
CDR3nt: TGCAGCGCCTACAGGGGTGGAAACACCATATATTTT
CDR3aa: CSAYRGGNTIYF

v_gene: TRBV6-1
j_gene: TRBJ1-1
abundance: -
d_gene: -
len: 16
CDR3nt: TGTGCCAGCAGTGATCCGATCGGACGGCCAAACGTGAGAGCTTTCTTT
CDR3aa: CASSDPIGRPNVRAFF

v_gene: TRBV29-1
j_gene: TRBJ2-5
abundance: many
d_gene: TRBD1
len: 13
CDR3nt: TGCAGCGTTGATGCAGGGGGCGCGGAGACCCAGTACTTC
CDR3aa: CSVDAGGAETQYF

v_gene: TRBV7-2
j_gene: TRBJ2-3
abundance: few
d_gene: -
len: 16
CDR3nt: TGTGCCAGCAGCTTATTAGGGATTTCCTCCACAGATACGCAGTATTTT
CDR3aa: CASSLLGISSTDTQYF

v_gene: TRBV3-1
j_gene: TRBJ2-3
abundance: -
d_gene: -
len: 16
CDR3nt: TGTGCCAGCAGCCAAGGCGCCACGGGCTGGGGAGATACGCAGTATTTT
CDR3aa: CASSQGATGWGDTQYF

v_gene: TRBV7-2
j_gene: TRBJ2-7
abundance: many
d_gene: -
len: 16
CDR3nt: TGTGCCAGCAGCTGGGGAGGACTTTATTCCTCCTACGAGCAGTACTTC
CDR3aa: CASSWGGLYSSYEQYF

v_gene: TRBV5-1
j_gene: TRBJ2-5
abundance: few
d_gene: -
len: 14
CDR3nt: TGCGCCAGCAGCTTGGAGGGGCACCTCGGAACCCAGTACTTC
CDR3aa: CASSLEGHLGTQYF

v_gene: TRBV7-2
j_gene: TRBJ2-1
abundance: many
d_gene: -
len: 15
CDR3nt: TGTGCCAGCAGCTTAATGGGGGCCACGTACAATGAGCAGTTCTTC
CDR3aa: CASSLMGATYNEQFF

v_gene: TRBV3-1
j_gene: TRBJ1-2
abundance: few
d_gene: -
len: 15
CDR3nt: TGTGCCAGCAGCCAACCCGGGTCCCCCCCCTATGGCTACACCTTC
CDR3aa: CASSQPGSPPYGYTF

v_gene: TRBV11-2
j_gene: TRBJ2-3
abundance: few
d_gene: -
len: 15
CDR3nt: TGTGCCAGCAGCTTAGAGTCGCGGCCCACAGATACGCAGTATTTT
CDR3aa: CASSLESRPTDTQYF

v_gene: TRBV5-1
j_gene: TRBJ2-1
abundance: -
d_gene: TRBD2
len: 19
CDR3nt: TGCGCCAGCAGCTTGGTTCCTAGCGGGGGGACTAACATTAACAATGAGCAGTTCTTC
CDR3aa: CASSLVPSGGTNINNEQFF

v_gene: TRBV5-1
j_gene: TRBJ1-2
abundance: many
d_gene: -
len: 14
CDR3nt: TGCGCCAGCAGCTTGGCGGGGTATGGGGATGGCTACACCTTC
CDR3aa: CASSLAGYGDGYTF

v_gene: TRBV4-2
j_gene: TRBJ1-2
abundance: many
d_gene: -
len: 22
CDR3nt: TGTGCCAGCAGCCAAGATTTCGGGGGGAGAAAAAGCGATGGCAGCAGGGTGGGTGGCTACACCTTC
CDR3aa: CASSQDFGGRKSDGSRVGGYTF

v_gene: TRBV11-1
j_gene: TRBJ2-1
abundance: few
d_gene: -
len: 15
CDR3nt: TGTGCCAGCAGCACGGGGGTTCCCTCCTACAATGAGCAGTTCTTC
CDR3aa: CASSTGVPSYNEQFF

v_gene: TRBV20-1
j_gene: TRBJ1-4
abundance: few
d_gene: TRBD1
len: 15
CDR3nt: TGCAGTGCTAGAGATTCGGGACAGTCGAATGAAAAACTGTTTTTT
CDR3aa: CSARDSGQSNEKLFF

v_gene: TRBV7-2
j_gene: TRBJ2-7
abundance: -
d_gene: TRBD1
len: 13
CDR3nt: TGTGCCAGCAGCCGAGGACAGGATCGCGAGCAGTACTTC
CDR3aa: CASSRGQDREQYF

v_gene: TRBV5-5
j_gene: TRBJ1-1
abundance: few
d_gene: -
len: 16
CDR3nt: TGTGCCAGCAGCTTTGGGCAGTGGGGGTCGGATGAGGAAGCTTTCTTT
CDR3aa: CASSFGQWGSDEEAFF

v_gene: TRBV11-2
j_gene: TRBJ2-1
abundance: many
d_gene: TRBD1
len: 16
CDR3nt: TGTGCCAGCAGCCCCCCGGACAGGAGCTCCTACAATGAGCAGTTCTTC
CDR3aa: CASSPPDRSSYNEQFF

v_gene: TRBV11-2
j_gene: TRBJ2-1
abundance: -
d_gene: TRBD1
len: 16
CDR3nt: TGTGCCAGCAGCCAGATGGACAGGGGGGGATACAATGAGCAGTTCTTC
CDR3aa: CASSQMDRGGYNEQFF

v_gene: TRBV9
j_gene: TRBJ1-1
abundance: few
d_gene: -
len: 15
CDR3nt: TGTGCCAGCAGCCCGCGTTTGGTCCCGAACACTGAAGCTTTCTTT
CDR3aa: CASSPRLVPNTEAFF

v_gene: TRBV29-1
j_gene: TRBJ1-1
abundance: -
d_gene: -
len: 16
CDR3nt: TGCAGCGCCGAAGGACAGCTTACTAGATCGAACACTGAAGCTTTCTTT
CDR3aa: CSAEGQLTRSNTEAFF

v_gene: TRBV20-1
j_gene: TRBJ2-1
abundance: -
d_gene: TRBD2
len: 15
CDR3nt: TGCAGTGCTAGGACTAGCGGGAGGGCCGACAATGAGCAGTTCTTC
CDR3aa: CSARTSGRADNEQFF

v_gene: TRBV9
j_gene: TRBJ1-4
abundance: -
d_gene: -
len: 14
CDR3nt: TGTGCCAGCAGCGAAAACCCCGAGGATGAAAAACTGTTTTTT
CDR3aa: CASSENPEDEKLFF

v_gene: TRBV3-1
j_gene: TRBJ2-5
abundance: many
d_gene: TRBD2
len: 13
CDR3nt: TGTGCCAGCAGGAAGGGAGGGCAAGAGACCCAGTACTTC
CDR3aa: CASRKGGQETQYF